The 30 T cell receptor beta chains below all came from one sample that was sequenced in a study of prognosis after radiotherapy for stage I lung cancer. The study amplified the TCR beta CDR3 region from genomic DNA. This amplification was carried out by two rounds of multiplex PCR. TRBV and TRBJ genes each had their own specific primers in first-round PCR. MiXCR, applied by TCRdb to the multiplex PCR reads, yields one record per CDR3 protein. Of 59,000 or so distinct CDR3 sequences listed, 26% were seen once; the top ten hold 7.5%. The input for sequencing was PBMCs, taken before or after stereotactic body radiation therapy (not recorded which). All receptors come from a donor older than 45 with non-small cell lung cancer.

The chain carries TRBV30 and TRBJ2-2, with D possibly TRBD2 on 8 matching bases. The CDR3 has 15 residues. Trimming removed 5 bases from V and 4 bases from J, with 17 bases in between. Germline V lookup: CDR1 GTSNPN, CDR2 SVGIG (reference sequence). The CDR3 nucleotides read TGTGCCTGGCAACGGGAGGGGGCCGGCACCGGGGAGCTGTTTTTT. This sequence encodes CAWQREGAGTGELFF.

This clonotype was picked up many times. The CDR3: CATSDFRGTSGYTF. The CDR3 region has the DNA TGTGCCACCAGTGATTTCAGGGGAACGAGTGGCTACACCTTC. The chain couples TRBV24-1 to TRBJ1-2, with D tentatively TRBD1 (6 bases). V lost 1 base, J lost 7 bases, and 12 bases lay in between. The CDR3 covers 14 residues. CDR1 KGHDR and CDR2 SFDVKD come from the germline V gene.

This clonotype appeared many times. The chain couples TRBV12-3 or TRBV12-4 to TRBJ2-7, with D possibly matching TRBD2 (6 bases). Trimming removed 3 bases from V and 6 bases from J, with 15 bases in between. The CDR3 runs 14 residues. CDR3 in DNA: TGTGCCAGCAGTTTGGGGAGGTATGTGGGCGAGCAGTACTTC. Amino acid sequence: CASSLGRYVGEQYF.

Regarding this clonotype: Only one base separates this from a far larger clonotype, so it likely reflects a read error. The chain has TRBV6-5 and TRBJ1-2; TRBD1 matches at 8 bases. There are 12 residues in the CDR3. Trimming removed 10 bases from V and 8 bases from J; junction bases left unmatched: 9. Germline V gene lookup returns CDR1 MNHEY and CDR2 SVGAGI. CDR3 residues: CANRSTGEGYTF. CDR3 in DNA: TGTGCCAACAGGTCGACAGGGGAGGGCTACACCTTC.

This clonotype was observed many times. A much larger clone lies a single base off, so this may be a read error. The chain is built from TRBV6-1 and TRBJ2-3; D is undetermined. The length of the CDR3 is 11 residues. In germline, CDR1 is MNHNS, CDR2 SASEGT. V lost 6 bases and J lost 6, with 7 bases in between. As DNA, the CDR3 is TGTGCCAGCAGCGAGAGGGATACGCAGTATTTT. Its protein product is CASSERDTQYF.

The genes are TRBV20-1 and TRBJ1-2; D not certain. This CDR3 spans 10 amino acids. From germline, CDR1 is DFQATT and CDR2 SNEGSKA (reference sequence). The V gene lost 5 bases and the J gene lost 5 bases, with 6 bases spanning the gap. CDR3: CSADGYGYTF. In DNA form, the CDR3 reads TGCAGTGCTGACGGGTATGGCTACACCTTC.

Remarks on this clonotype: The germline gene is not matched at one end of the junction; a read error may be the cause. This chain uses TRBV6-1 with TRBJ2-3; tentatively, D is TRBD1 or TRBD2 (6 bases each). The CDR3 loop spans 13 amino acids. Germline CDR1 MNHNS, CDR2 SASEGT. In DNA form, the CDR3 reads TGTGCCAGAAGGGGGGATCCAACAGATACGCAGTGTTTT. Its protein is CARRGDPTDTQCF.

This clonotype appeared many times. This sequence joins TRBV6-1 and TRBJ1-5; D uncertain. Trimming removed 6 bases at V and 2 bases at J, with 14 bases between. The CDR3 runs 15 residues. Germline assignment: CDR1 MNHNS and CDR2 SASEGT. The CDR3 loop reads CASSPAGAGNQPQHF. In DNA, the CDR3 is TGTGCCAGCAGCCCCGCGGGAGCGGGCAATCAGCCCCAGCATTTT.

The chain has TRBV7-9 and TRBJ2-5; D perhaps matches TRBD2 (6 bases). Trimming took 5 bases from V and 2 from J, leaving 15 bases between them. The CDR3 is made up of 15 amino acids. Germline V CDR1 and CDR2: SEHNR, FQNEAQ (reference sequence). CDR3 DNA sequence: TGTGCCAGCAGCCCCTATGGGACTTTTCAAGAGACCCAGTACTTC. Protein product: CASSPYGTFQETQYF. The complete variable domain, with remaining parts taken from reference TRBV7-9 and TRBJ2-5, reads DTGVSQNPRHKITKRGQNVTFRCDPISEHNRLYWYRQTLGQGPEFLTYFQNEAQLEKSRLLSDRFSAERPKGSFSTLEIQRTEQGDSAMYLCASSPYGTFQETQYFGPGTRLLVL.

This clonotype showed up many times. This rearrangement joins TRBV7-9 to TRBJ2-7; 10 nucleotides match TRBD2. Germline trimming cut 7 bases from V and 0 bases from J; bases unmatched to any gene: 3. CDR3 size: 14 residues. Germline V gene data show CDR1 as SEHNR and CDR2 as FQNEAQ (reference sequence). CDR3 sequence (DNA): TGTGCCAGCACCACTAGCGGGATCTCCTACGAGCAGTACTTC. This codes for CASTTSGISYEQYF.

This clonotype occurred many times. This chain connects TRBV2 to TRBJ1-4; a possible D gene is TRBD1 (5 bases). The CDR3 length is 15 residues. V was pared by 4 bases and J by 1 base, with 10 bases between. Germline CDR1 and CDR2: SNHLY and FYNNEI. CDR3 nucleotide sequence: TGTGCCAGCAGTGCACGGGGCGGAACTAATGAAAAACTGTTTTTT. Protein sequence: CASSARGGTNEKLFF.

This clonotype was observed at least ten times. This rearrangement joins TRBV19 to TRBJ1-6; TRBD1 agrees at 12 bases. The V gene end was trimmed by 3 bases and the J gene end by 9 bases; junction bases not matched to a gene: 3. This CDR3 contains 15 residues. The germline gives CDR1 LNHDA, CDR2 SQIVND (reference sequence). The CDR3 DNA follows: TGTGCCAGTAGTATGGGACAGGGGGCAAGTTCACCCCTCCACTTT. This codes for CASSMGQGASSPLHF.

This chain joins TRBV3-2 and TRBJ2-5; no DNA check was done on the table's D call, TRBD2. TRBV3-2 is deemed a pseudogene. The CDR3 is 18 amino acids. DNA for the CDR3: TGTGCCAGCAGCCAAGAAGTTCCAGTAGCGGGGGTGAGGGAGACCCAGTACTTC. It is translated as CASSQEVPVAGVRETQYF.

In the case of this clonotype: This may stem from a read error, because a much larger clone lies one nucleotide away. In DNA form, the CDR3 reads TGTGCCAGCTCACCAGAGGCAGGTTATAGCAATCAGCCCCAGCATTTT. As protein: CASSPEAGYSNQPQHF. This chain uses TRBV18 with TRBJ1-5, with D hard to call. Germline-derived CDR1 and CDR2 are KGHSH and LQKENI. The CDR3 totals 16 residues. Trimming pared 2 bases from V and 0 bases from J, leaving 11 bases between.

In its sample, this clonotype was seen many times. The chain recombines TRBV7-9 with TRBJ1-3; perhaps TRBD1 as D (6 bases). V lost 5 bases to trimming and J lost 2 bases, with 16 bases between them. Germline CDR1 and CDR2: SEHNR and FQNEAQ (reference sequence). This CDR3 spans 16 amino acids. The CDR3 DNA is TGTGCCAGCAGCACGGACAGAAGGGTAACTGGAAACACCATATATTTT. The encoded protein is CASSTDRRVTGNTIYF.

This clonotype was seen only a few times. Since a much larger clone is just one base distant, this may be a read error. The chain uses TRBV6-4 and TRBJ1-2, with D possibly TRBD1 on 5 matching bases. The CDR3 extends over 13 amino acids. V lost 6 bases, J lost 6 bases, and 14 bases lay in between. The V gene's germline CDR1 is MRHNA and CDR2 SNTAGT. CDR3 coding DNA: TGTGCCAGCAGCCCGGGGGGGATCGATGGCTACACCTTC. Translating gives CASSPGGIDGYTF.

The J gene is TRBJ2-7, the V gene TRBV7-9; 7 bases are shared with TRBD2. From germline, CDR1 is SEHNR and CDR2 FQNEAQ (reference sequence). The CDR3 length is 17 residues. With 3 bases clipped from V and 0 bases from J, the junction kept 11 bases outside the gene matches. This CDR3 is CASSFTAGYASSYEQYF. As DNA, the CDR3 is TGTGCCAGCAGCTTTACAGCGGGGTACGCGAGCTCCTACGAGCAGTACTTC. The full variable domain, its missing parts supplied by reference TRBV7-9 and TRBJ2-7, is DTGVSQNPRHKITKRGQNVTFRCDPISEHNRLYWYRQTLGQGPEFLTYFQNEAQLEKSRLLSDRFSAERPKGSFSTLEIQRTEQGDSAMYLCASSFTAGYASSYEQYFGPGTRLTVT.

This clonotype was observed many times. The CDR3 DNA sequence: TGTGCCTGGAGTGTACAAGCGGGGGGAAAAGATACGCAGTATTTT. This codes for CAWSVQAGGKDTQYF. The rearrangement uses TRBV30 and TRBJ2-3; TRBD2 matches at 9 bases. With V trimmed by 0 bases and J by 5 bases, 6 bases remained unmatched. Germline CDR1 and CDR2: GTSNPN and SVGIG (reference sequence). The CDR3 loop spans 15 amino acids.

Here the CDR3 reads CASRSTMGEKLFF. CDR3 DNA: TGTGCCAGCAGGTCCACCATGGGTGAAAAACTGTTTTTT. The chain is built from TRBV28 and TRBJ1-4; D gene unclear. The germline V and J ends were trimmed by 6 bases and 7 bases, with 12 bases remaining between them. Germline V gene lookup returns CDR1 MDHEN and CDR2 SYDVKM. The CDR3 has 13 residues.

This clonotype was observed many times. The chain employs TRBV6-1 and TRBJ1-2; possible D gene TRBD1, 5 bases. The ends were cut back, 6 bases at V and 8 bases at J, with 19 bases in the middle. The CDR3 extends over 14 amino acids. Germline assignment: CDR1 MNHNS and CDR2 SASEGT. Written as DNA, the CDR3 is TGTGCCAGCAGCCCCCGGCGGGGGTCAGACGGCTACACCTTC. This codes for CASSPRRGSDGYTF.

As to this clonotype: This may be a read error: a much more frequent sequence differs by one nucleotide. This rearrangement joins TRBV20-1 to TRBJ2-5; D uncertain. V was cut by 3 bases and J by 2 bases, with 7 bases left in between. Germline V gene sequence: CDR1 DFQATT, CDR2 SNEGSKA (reference sequence). There are 12 residues in the CDR3. The CDR3 region has the DNA TGCAGTGCTAGGATGGAACAAGAGACCCAGTACTTC. It encodes CSARMEQETQYF.

Many counts were recorded for this clonotype. The CDR3 region is CSARKGRYGYTF. In DNA, the CDR3 is TGCAGTGCTAGAAAAGGCCGTTATGGCTACACCTTC. V usage is TRBV20-1 and J usage is TRBJ1-2; D uncertain. Trimming left V 2 bases short and J 5 bases short, with 9 bases between. The germline V gene has CDR1 DFQATT and CDR2 SNEGSKA (reference sequence). This CDR3 spans 12 amino acids.

There are many counts of this clonotype. Here the CDR3 DNA reads TGTGCCAGCAGCTCAGGGTGGCATGGCTACACCTTC. Protein product: CASSSGWHGYTF. The chain carries TRBV7-9 and TRBJ1-2; TRBD1 might be the D (5 bases). CDR1 and CDR2 (germline): SEHNR, FQNEAQ (reference sequence). The CDR3 length is 12 residues. Trimming removed 4 bases at V and 6 bases at J, with 9 bases between.

About this clonotype: The germline gene is not matched at one end of the junction; a read error may be the cause. The rearrangement joins TRBV20-1 to TRBJ2-3, with D maybe TRBD2 (6 bases). Germline CDR1 is DFQATT and CDR2 is SNEGSKA (reference sequence). The CDR3 contains 15 residues. This chain's CDR3 is CSAGPELTSTYTQYF. As DNA, the CDR3 is TGCAGTGCTGGTCCAGAGCTCACTAGCACATATACGCAGTATTTT.

This clonotype was seen repeatedly, ten times or more. The V and J genes are TRBV20-1 and TRBJ2-3; possible D gene TRBD1, 5 bases. V was trimmed by 5 bases and J by 0 bases, leaving 15 bases between them. The CDR3 sequence is 15 residues long. The germline CDR1 and CDR2 sequences are DFQATT and SNEGSKA (reference sequence). CDR3 DNA sequence: TGCAGTGCTGCCGACAGACACACAAGCACAGATACGCAGTATTTT. Its protein is CSAADRHTSTDTQYF.

The V and J genes are TRBV5-1 and TRBJ2-3; the D gene is possibly TRBD2 (5 bases). Germline loops: CDR1 SGHRS, CDR2 YFSETQ. The CDR3 covers 17 residues. The V end lost 4 bases, the J end lost 3 bases, and 21 bases lay between the germline ends. CDR3 coding DNA: TGCGCCAGCAGCGCCCGACCTACTATCTGGAGGACAGATACGCAGTATTTT. It translates to CASSARPTIWRTDTQYF.

Turning to this clonotype: The junction differs from germline at one of its ends, possibly a read error. The rearrangement uses TRBV6-2 or TRBV6-3 and TRBJ1-6; 9 positions agree with TRBD1. There are 15 residues in the CDR3. Germline CDR1 and CDR2: MNHEY and SVGEGT. CDR3: CASNSQTGGRSPLQF. The CDR3 nucleotides read TGTGCCAGCAATTCCCAGACAGGGGGGAGATCACCCCTCCAGTTT.

The V gene is TRBV7-3, the J gene TRBJ1-2; TRBD1 might be the D (5 bases). V was trimmed by 5 bases and J by 5 bases, leaving 18 bases between them. Germline values: CDR1 SGHTA, CDR2 FQGTGA. The CDR3 is 15 amino acids. This CDR3 reads CASSTTGTESYGYTF. CDR3 coding DNA: TGTGCCAGCAGCACTACCGGGACCGAATCTTATGGCTACACCTTC.

This clonotype has just a few counts. A much larger clone differs by one base, so this may be a read error. The CDR3 region has the DNA TGCAGTGCTGGAGATCCGACAGGGTCAAGCACTGAAGCTTTCTTT. The encoded protein is CSAGDPTGSSTEAFF. The V and J genes are TRBV20-1 and TRBJ1-1; 7 bases match TRBD1. This CDR3 region has 15 residues. The germline V gene has CDR1 DFQATT and CDR2 SNEGSKA (reference sequence).

This clonotype was picked up many times. CDR3 sequence (DNA): TGTGCCAGCAGCTTAGATACTGGATTTGGTGAGCAGTTCTTC. This sequence encodes CASSLDTGFGEQFF. V usage is TRBV7-9 and J usage is TRBJ2-1; D ambiguous. Germline V gives CDR1 SEHNR, CDR2 FQNEAQ (reference sequence). This CDR3 spans 14 amino acids. V was clipped by 1 base and J by 9 bases, with 13 bases between them.